The T cell receptor beta chain under discussion was sequenced for a study of T cell responses to AZD1222 COVID-19 vaccine. Germline CDR1 MGHDK, CDR2 SYGVNS. V gave up 4 bases and J gave up 0 bases; unmatched junction bases: 3. The CDR3 runs to 15 residues. Sequenced by immunoSEQ multiplex PCR; TCRdb stores in-frame clones only, minus some. The data contain more than 85,000 clones, around 90% of them singletons. The sequenced sample was peripheral blood, obtained on day 0 of AZD1222 vaccination. The chain recombines TRBV25-1 with TRBJ1-3; 7 nucleotides line up with TRBD1. The source of this sequence is an adult in good health. For the CDR3, the DNA is TGTGCCAGCAGTGGGGGGACAGTCTCTGGAAACACCATATATTTT. Translating gives CASSGGTVSGNTIYF.